What follows is one T cell receptor (beta chain) and its context. No antigen is known for it. This record belongs to a study of cytomegalovirus exposure and HLA in healthy donors. Study observations and caveats: Follow-up analysis later connected one missense variant in DCLRE1C with trimming of TCR beta V- and J-genes. Data from an earlier analysis indicated that most TCR beta V segments were productive either about 87% or about 30% of the time. Researchers reported from a later analysis that most CMV-associated TCR beta chains appeared HLA-restricted.

Use of 60 Vbeta and 13 Jbeta primers characterized the PCR. Sequenced by immunoSEQ multiplex PCR; TCRdb stores in-frame clones only, minus some. The sample has some 120,000 clones, about 74% seen once. This TCR came from a woman aged 50 to 60 in good health and CMV-seropositive. The source material was PBMCs.

The CDR3: CASSLWAGATDTQYF. CDR3 in DNA: TGTGCCAGCAGTTTATGGGCGGGGGCCACAGATACGCAGTATTTT. The rearrangement uses TRBV27 and TRBJ2-3, with D perhaps matching TRBD2 (7 bases). Looked up from germline, CDR1 is MNHEY and CDR2 is SMNVEV (reference sequence). This CDR3 has 15 amino acids. V was trimmed by 1 base and J by 2 bases, leaving 10 bases between them.